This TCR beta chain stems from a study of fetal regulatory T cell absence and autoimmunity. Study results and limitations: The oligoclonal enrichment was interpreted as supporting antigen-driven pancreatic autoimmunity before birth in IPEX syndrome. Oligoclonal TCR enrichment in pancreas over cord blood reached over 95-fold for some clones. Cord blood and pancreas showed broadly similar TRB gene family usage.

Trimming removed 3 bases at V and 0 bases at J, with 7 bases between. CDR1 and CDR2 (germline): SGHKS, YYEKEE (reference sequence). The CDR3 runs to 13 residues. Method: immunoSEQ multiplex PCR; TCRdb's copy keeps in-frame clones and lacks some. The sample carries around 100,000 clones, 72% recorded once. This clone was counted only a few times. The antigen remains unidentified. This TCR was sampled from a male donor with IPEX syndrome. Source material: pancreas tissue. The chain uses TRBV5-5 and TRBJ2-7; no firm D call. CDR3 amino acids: CASSSTPSYEQYF. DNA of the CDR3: TGTGCCAGCAGCTCGACACCCTCCTACGAGCAGTACTTC. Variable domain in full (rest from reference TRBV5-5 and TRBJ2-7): DAGVTQSPTHLIKTRGQQVTLRCSPISGHKSVSWYQQVLGQGPQFIFQYYEKEERGRGNFPDRFSARQFPNYSSELNVNALLLGDSALYLCASSSTPSYEQYFGPGTRLTVT.